These 6 T cell receptor beta chains came from one sample sequenced in a study of blood T cells in healthy people across ages. A sample-barcoded 5' primer and a J-beta primer mix were used in a second PCR of roughly 6 to 11 cycles. MiXCR, run by TCRdb on the 5' RACE reads, gives a single entry per CDR3 protein. Here the sample spans roughly 1.5 million distinct CDR3 sequences, 40% to 45% being singletons. Sample: blood. The receptor source for this set is a woman younger than 35 in good health.

The rearrangement joins TRBV12-3 or TRBV12-4 to TRBJ1-2; 7 bases are a match to TRBD1. With 7 bases clipped from V and 7 bases from J, the junction kept 15 bases outside the gene matches. The CDR3 is made up of 15 amino acids. CDR3 in DNA: TGTGCCAGCACCCCGATCCCTGGCAGGGGGTTTGGCTACACCTTC. As protein: CASTPIPGRGFGYTF.

This clonotype was seen at least ten times. This sequence joins TRBV7-2 and TRBJ2-7; no clear D gene. CDR1 and CDR2 from the germline V gene are SGHTA and FQGNSA. Trimming shortened V by 1 base and J by 3 bases, and 7 bases separated the two germline ends. This CDR3 is 13 amino acids long. Written as DNA, the CDR3 is TGTGCCAGCAGCTTAGTCCTGGGCTACGAGCAGTACTTC. This gives the protein CASSLVLGYEQYF.

J is TRBJ2-7 and V is TRBV5-4; the D call may be TRBD1 or TRBD2 (5 bases each). Germline-derived CDR1 and CDR2 are SGHNT and YYREEE (reference sequence). Trimming removed 4 bases from V and 0 bases from J, with 14 bases in between. CDR3 length: 15 residues. The CDR3 loop is CASSPGTQSSYEQYF. CDR3 DNA: TGTGCCAGCAGCCCGGGGACGCAGAGCTCCTACGAGCAGTACTTC.

The chain joins TRBV12-3 or TRBV12-4 to TRBJ2-1, with TRBD1 as a possible D gene (5 bases). The CDR3 has 14 residues. With 3 bases removed from V and 9 bases from J, the gap between germline ends came to 15 bases. The CDR3 loop reads CASSLGRARGEQFF. The CDR3 region has the DNA TGTGCCAGCAGTTTGGGAAGGGCTAGGGGTGAGCAGTTCTTC.

The chain links TRBV27 to TRBJ1-2; 8 bases are a match to TRBD1. V was pared by 5 bases and J by 5 bases, with 7 bases of the junction left unmatched. CDR1 and CDR2 from the germline V gene are MNHEY and SMNVEV (reference sequence). There are 14 residues in the CDR3. The CDR3 DNA is TGTGCCAGCAGTGGATACGGGACAGGTTATGGCTACACCTTC. Protein sequence: CASSGYGTGYGYTF.

CDR3 in DNA: TGTGCCAGCAGTTACTCGCAGCGTACGGAGCAGTACTTC. It codes for CASSYSQRTEQYF. The chain has TRBV6-5 and TRBJ2-1; D not certain. The DNA end is a closer match to TRBJ2-7, so the J assignment may be wrong. The CDR3 spans 13 residues. Germline CDR1 is MNHEY and CDR2 is SVGAGI.